These T cell receptor beta chains were read from a single sample in a study of blood T cell repertoires in COVID-19. Data came from immunoSEQ multiplex PCR; TCRdb stores just in-frame clones and leaves some out. In the table there are about 81,000 clones, 60% to 80% of which are singletons. Sequencing input: peripheral blood. These receptors all stem from a woman aged 45-65 years with acute or convalescent COVID-19. Each CDR3 is given with its conserved first and last residue. Fields, in order: clone size, CDR3 length, D gene, J gene, V gene, CDR3 protein, CDR3 DNA. The D gene is left open where the match is weak. For some rows the clone size is stated as once, few or many, or as a class when expanded; others skip it.

NA 14 NA TRBJ1-1 TRBV25-1 CASSEWGQNTEAFF TGTGCCAGCAGTGAATGGGGACAGAACACTGAAGCTTTCTTT
NA 13 NA TRBJ2-2 TRBV5-1 CASSFHSTGELFF TGCGCCAGCAGCTTCCACTCAACCGGGGAGCTGTTTTTT
NA 13 NA TRBJ2-3 TRBV6-1 CASSEAGVYTQYF TGTGCCAGCAGTGAGGCAGGGGTATATACGCAGTATTTT
NA 16 TRBD1 TRBJ2-7 TRBV3-1/TRBV3-2 CASSPSTGQGVYEQYF TGTGCCAGCAGCCCCAGTACGGGACAGGGGGTTTACGAGCAGTACTTC
few 14 NA TRBJ1-2 TRBV2 CASSEEGNNYGYTF TGTGCCAGCAGTGAGGAGGGAAATAACTATGGCTACACCTTC
NA 17 NA TRBJ1-5 TRBV11-2 CASSSVRTARFNQPQHF TGTGCCAGCAGCTCCGTAAGGACAGCGAGATTCAATCAGCCCCAGCATTTT
NA 18 TRBD1 TRBJ1-1 TRBV25-1 CASSEFRLSDRKNTEAFF TGTGCCAGCAGTGAATTTAGGTTATCGGACAGGAAGAACACTGAAGCTTTCTTT
once 15 TRBD1 TRBJ2-1 TRBV28 CASRYRGLSYNEQFF TGTGCCAGCAGATACAGGGGGCTTTCCTACAATGAGCAGTTCTTC
NA 15 NA TRBJ2-3 TRBV25-1 CASSGRRQYGDTQYF TGTGCCAGCAGCGGAAGAAGACAGTACGGAGATACGCAGTATTTT
NA 15 TRBD2 TRBJ2-7 TRBV9 CASSVDGGGYYEQYF TGTGCCAGCAGCGTAGATGGCGGGGGTTACTACGAGCAGTACTTC
once 15 NA TRBJ2-5 TRBV5-1 CASSLEYSTQETQYF TGCGCCAGCAGCTTGGAATACAGCACCCAAGAGACCCAGTACTTC
NA 15 NA TRBJ2-7 TRBV6-2/TRBV6-3 CASSYSPFWRYEQYF TGTGCCAGCAGTTACTCACCCTTCTGGAGATACGAGCAGTACTTC
NA 17 TRBD1 TRBJ1-4 TRBV24-1 CATSDARQGATNEKLFF TGTGCCACCAGTGATGCGAGACAGGGGGCGACTAATGAAAAACTGTTTTTT
NA 15 TRBD2 TRBJ2-2 TRBV2 CASRAGGAITGELFF TGTGCCAGCAGAGCGGGGGGGGCGATCACCGGGGAGCTGTTTTTT
NA 15 TRBD1 TRBJ2-1 TRBV3-1/TRBV3-2 CASSPTGGRYNEQFF TGTGCCAGCAGCCCTACAGGGGGGCGATACAATGAGCAGTTCTTC
NA 15 TRBD2 TRBJ2-1 TRBV7-2 CASSSVAGVSGRQFF TGTGCCAGCAGCTCGGTAGCGGGGGTTTCAGGTAGGCAGTTCTTC
few 15 NA TRBJ1-2 TRBV24-1 CATSDGDGFNYGYTF TGTGCCACCAGTGATGGAGACGGTTTTAACTATGGCTACACCTTC
NA 14 NA TRBJ2-7 TRBV5-8 CASSFGTGDYEQYF TGTGCCAGCAGCTTCGGGACGGGGGACTACGAGCAGTACTTC
NA 12 TRBD1 TRBJ1-2 TRBV2 CASIQGGYGYTF TGTGCCAGCATCCAGGGGGGCTATGGCTACACCTTC
NA 12 NA TRBJ1-2 TRBV29-1 CSVEGGAKGYTF TGCAGCGTTGAGGGGGGGGCGAAAGGCTACACCTTC
NA 15 NA TRBJ2-7 TRBV7-9 CASSLEPAGNYEQYF TGTGCCAGCAGCTTAGAACCGGCGGGGAACTACGAGCAGTACTTC
few 15 TRBD1 TRBJ1-3 TRBV10-3 CAISTTGFSGNTIYF TGTGCCATCAGTACGACAGGGTTCTCTGGAAACACCATATATTTT
NA 13 NA TRBJ1-5 TRBV6-5 CASRPEGNQPQHF TGTGCCAGCAGGCCGGAGGGCAATCAGCCCCAGCATTTT
NA 16 NA TRBJ2-7 TRBV6-6 CASSYPTSGGSYEQYF TGTGCCAGCAGTTACCCGACTTCCGGGGGCTCCTACGAGCAGTACTTC
NA 14 TRBD1 TRBJ1-2 TRBV27 CASSVQGGDYGYTF TGTGCCAGCAGTGTACAGGGGGGGGACTATGGCTACACCTTC
NA 14 TRBD2 TRBJ2-1 TRBV7-8 CASSLGVAGNEQFF TGTGCCAGCAGCCTTGGGGTAGCGGGGAATGAGCAGTTCTTC
NA 15 NA TRBJ2-7 TRBV5-6 CASSNKPTSSHEQYF TGTGCCAGCAGCAACAAACCGACTAGTTCCCACGAGCAGTACTTC
once 14 TRBD2 TRBJ2-3 TRBV5-1 CASSFSGGTDTQYF TGCGCCAGCAGCTTTAGCGGGGGCACAGATACGCAGTATTTT
NA 17 TRBD2 TRBJ2-5 TRBV7-2 CASSLELAGDRKETQYF TGTGCCAGCAGCTTAGAACTAGCGGGGGACCGAAAAGAGACCCAGTACTTC
NA 18 TRBD2 TRBJ2-5 TRBV7-9 CASSSPLSGGALGETQYF TGTGCCAGCAGCTCTCCTCTAAGCGGGGGGGCCTTGGGAGAGACCCAGTACTTC
once 14 TRBD2 TRBJ2-5 TRBV5-1 CASSSSGGKETQYF TGCGCCAGCAGCTCTAGCGGGGGGAAAGAGACCCAGTACTTC
NA 15 NA TRBJ1-5 TRBV27 CASSLGPLSGQPQHF TGTGCCAGCAGTTTAGGGCCCCTTTCGGGGCAGCCCCAGCATTTT
few 16 TRBD1 TRBJ2-6 TRBV6-6 CASQTGQGAGANVLTF TGTGCCAGCCAAACGGGACAGGGGGCCGGGGCCAACGTCCTGACTTTC
NA 13 TRBD1 TRBJ1-2 TRBV3-1/TRBV3-2 CASSYTGGLGYTF TGTGCCAGCAGCTATACAGGGGGCTTAGGCTACACCTTC
few 14 TRBD2 TRBJ2-5 TRBV7-2 CASSLGLARETQYF TGTGCCAGCAGCTTGGGACTAGCTAGAGAGACCCAGTACTTC
NA 13 TRBD1 TRBJ1-2 TRBV28 CASTRQGNYGYTF TGTGCCAGCACCCGACAGGGAAACTATGGCTACACCTTC
few 13 NA TRBJ1-1 TRBV29-1 CSGAGGGRAEAFF TGCAGCGGGGCTGGAGGGGGGAGGGCTGAAGCTTTCTTT
NA 13 TRBD1 TRBJ1-2 TRBV19 CASAQTGTYGYTF TGTGCCAGTGCCCAGACAGGGACCTATGGCTACACCTTC
once 14 NA TRBJ1-2 TRBV19 CASSHLGRNYGYTF TGTGCCAGTAGTCACCTAGGGAGGAACTATGGCTACACCTTC
NA 15 TRBD1 TRBJ1-5 TRBV7-2 CASSQGQGAGQPQHF TGTGCCAGCAGTCAAGGACAGGGGGCAGGTCAGCCCCAGCATTTT
NA 13 NA TRBJ1-6 TRBV6-1 CASSEGSNSPLHF TGTGCCAGCAGTGAGGGCAGTAATTCACCCCTCCACTTT
NA 15 TRBD1 TRBJ2-1 TRBV5-1 CASSLVGQGGDEQFF TGCGCCAGCAGCTTGGTAGGACAGGGGGGCGATGAGCAGTTCTTC
NA 14 TRBD1 TRBJ1-2 TRBV15 CATSSQTGIYGYTF TGTGCCACCAGCTCCCAGACAGGGATCTATGGCTACACCTTC
NA 15 NA TRBJ1-4 TRBV15 CATSRDSRVREKLFF TGTGCCACCAGCAGAGATTCCCGGGTTCGGGAAAAACTGTTTTTT
NA 13 NA TRBJ2-3 TRBV9 CASSVTETDTQYF TGTGCCAGCAGCGTAACAGAAACAGATACGCAGTATTTT
NA 16 NA TRBJ2-7 TRBV28 CASSSLKLASSYEQYF TGTGCCAGCAGTTCATTGAAACTCGCGAGCTCCTACGAGCAGTACTTC
few 17 NA TRBJ2-1 TRBV4-3 CASSHLVSGFSYNEQFF TGCGCCAGCAGCCACCTTGTCTCGGGGTTCTCCTACAATGAGCAGTTCTTC
NA 16 NA TRBJ1-6 TRBV6-1 CASSEALGAGNSPLHF TGTGCCAGCAGTGAAGCATTGGGGGCAGGAAATTCACCCCTCCACTTT